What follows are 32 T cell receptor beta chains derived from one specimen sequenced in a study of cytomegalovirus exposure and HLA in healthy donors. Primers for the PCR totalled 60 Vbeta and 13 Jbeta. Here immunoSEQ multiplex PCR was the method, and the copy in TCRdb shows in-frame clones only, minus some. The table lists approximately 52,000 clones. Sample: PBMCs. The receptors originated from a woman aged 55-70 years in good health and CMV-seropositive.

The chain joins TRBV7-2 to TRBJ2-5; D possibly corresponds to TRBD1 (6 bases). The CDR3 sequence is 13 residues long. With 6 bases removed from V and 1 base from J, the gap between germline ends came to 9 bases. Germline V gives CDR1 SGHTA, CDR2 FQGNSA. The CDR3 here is CASSLQGQETQYF. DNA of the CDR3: TGTGCCAGCAGTTTACAGGGCCAAGAGACCCAGTACTTC. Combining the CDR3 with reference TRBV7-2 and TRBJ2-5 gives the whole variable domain GAGVSQSPSNKVTEKGKDVELRCDPISGHTALYWYRQSLGQGLEFLIYFQGNSAPDKSGLPSDRFSAERTGGSVSTLTIQRTQQEDSAVYLCASSLQGQETQYFGPGTRLLVL.

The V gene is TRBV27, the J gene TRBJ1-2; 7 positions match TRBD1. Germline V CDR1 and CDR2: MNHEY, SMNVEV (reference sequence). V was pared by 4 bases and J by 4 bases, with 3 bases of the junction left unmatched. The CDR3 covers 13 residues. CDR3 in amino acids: CASSSGQPYGYTF. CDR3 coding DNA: TGTGCCAGCAGTTCGGGACAGCCCTATGGCTACACCTTC.

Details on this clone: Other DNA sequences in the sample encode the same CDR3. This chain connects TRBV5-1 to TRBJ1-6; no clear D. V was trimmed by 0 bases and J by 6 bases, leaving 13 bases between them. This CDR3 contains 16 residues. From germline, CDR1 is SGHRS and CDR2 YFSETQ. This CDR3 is CASSLGPGNANSPLHF. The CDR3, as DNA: TGCGCCAGCAGCTTGGGGCCAGGAAATGCTAATTCACCCCTCCACTTT.

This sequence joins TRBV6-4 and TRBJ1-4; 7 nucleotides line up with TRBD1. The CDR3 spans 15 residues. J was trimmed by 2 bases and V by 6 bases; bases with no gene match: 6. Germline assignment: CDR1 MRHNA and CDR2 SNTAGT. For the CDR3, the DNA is TGTGCCAGCAGCGCGACACAGGGGACTAATGAAAAACTGTTTTTT. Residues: CASSATQGTNEKLFF.

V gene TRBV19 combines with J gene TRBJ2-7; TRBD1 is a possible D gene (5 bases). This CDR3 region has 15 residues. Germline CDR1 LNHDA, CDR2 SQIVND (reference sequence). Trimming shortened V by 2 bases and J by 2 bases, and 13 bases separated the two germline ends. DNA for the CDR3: TGTGCCAGTAGTATAAAAGCAGGGCCGACCTACGAGCAGTACTTC. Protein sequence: CASSIKAGPTYEQYF. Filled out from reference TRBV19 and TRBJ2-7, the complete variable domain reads DGGITQSPKYLFRKEGQNVTLSCEQNLNHDAMYWYRQDPGQGLRLIYYSQIVNDFQKGDIAEGYSVSREKKESFPLTVTSAQKNPTAFYLCASSIKAGPTYEQYFGPGTRLTVT.

The CDR3 loop reads CASSLSAGPTYEQYF. CDR3 DNA: TGTGCCAGCAGTTTATCGGCAGGGCCTACCTACGAGCAGTACTTC. The chain recombines TRBV28 with TRBJ2-7; D is perhaps TRBD1 (5 bases). This CDR3 has 15 amino acids. CDR1 is MDHEN and CDR2 is SYDVKM in the germline V gene. V dropped 1 base and J dropped 2 bases, with 12 bases sitting between them.

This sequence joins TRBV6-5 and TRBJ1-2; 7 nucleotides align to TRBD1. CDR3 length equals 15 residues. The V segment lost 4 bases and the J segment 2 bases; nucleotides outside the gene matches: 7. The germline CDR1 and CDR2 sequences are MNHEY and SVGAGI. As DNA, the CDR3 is TGTGCCAGCAGTTCCCCAGGGGGTACAAACTATGGCTACACCTTC. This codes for CASSSPGGTNYGYTF.

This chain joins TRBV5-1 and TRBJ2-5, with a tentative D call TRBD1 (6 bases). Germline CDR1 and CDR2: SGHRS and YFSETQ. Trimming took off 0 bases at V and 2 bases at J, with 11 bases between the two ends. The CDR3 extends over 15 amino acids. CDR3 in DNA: TGCGCCAGCAGCTTGGGAATCACAGGGCAAGAGACCCAGTACTTC. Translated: CASSLGITGQETQYF.

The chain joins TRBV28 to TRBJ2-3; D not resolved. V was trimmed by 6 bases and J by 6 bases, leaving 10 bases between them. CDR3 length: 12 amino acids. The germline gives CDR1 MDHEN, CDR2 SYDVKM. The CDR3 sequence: CASSLSADTQYF. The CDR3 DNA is TGTGCCAGCAGCCTATCCGCGGATACGCAGTATTTT. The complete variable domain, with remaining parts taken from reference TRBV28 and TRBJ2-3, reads DVKVTQSSRYLVKRTGEKVFLECVQDMDHENMFWYRQDPGLGLRLIYFSYDVKMKEKGDIPEGYSVSREKKERFSLILESASTNQTSMYLCASSLSADTQYFGPGTRLTVL.

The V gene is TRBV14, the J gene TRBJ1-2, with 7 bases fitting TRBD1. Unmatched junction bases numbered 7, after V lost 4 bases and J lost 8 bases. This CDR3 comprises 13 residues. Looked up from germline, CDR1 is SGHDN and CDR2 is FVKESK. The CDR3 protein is CASSRGTAWGYTF. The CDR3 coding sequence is TGTGCCAGCAGCCGCGGGACAGCGTGGGGCTACACCTTC. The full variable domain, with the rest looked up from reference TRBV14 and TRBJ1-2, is EAGVTQFPSHSVIEKGQTVTLRCDPISGHDNLYWYRRVMGKEIKFLLHFVKESKQDESGMPNNRFLAERTGGTYSTLKVQPAELEDSGVYFCASSRGTAWGYTFGSGTRLTVV.

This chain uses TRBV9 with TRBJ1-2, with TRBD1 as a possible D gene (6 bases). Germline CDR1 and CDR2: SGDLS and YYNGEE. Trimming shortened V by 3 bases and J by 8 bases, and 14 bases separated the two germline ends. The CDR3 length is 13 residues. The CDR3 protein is CASSAPGQCGYTF. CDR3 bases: TGTGCCAGCAGCGCCCCCGGACAGTGCGGCTACACCTTC.

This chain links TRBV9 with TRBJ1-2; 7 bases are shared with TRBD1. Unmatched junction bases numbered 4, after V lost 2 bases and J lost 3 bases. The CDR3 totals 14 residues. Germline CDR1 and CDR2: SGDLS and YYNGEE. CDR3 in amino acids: CASSVTGTDYGYTF. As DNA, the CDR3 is TGTGCCAGCAGCGTGACAGGGACTGACTATGGCTACACCTTC.

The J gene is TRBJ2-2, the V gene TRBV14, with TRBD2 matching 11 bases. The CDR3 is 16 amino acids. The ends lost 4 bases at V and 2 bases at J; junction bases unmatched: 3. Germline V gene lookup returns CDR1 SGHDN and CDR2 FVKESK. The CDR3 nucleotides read TGTGCCAGCAGCCGGGGACTAGCGGCTAACACCGGGGAGCTGTTTTTT. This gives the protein CASSRGLAANTGELFF.

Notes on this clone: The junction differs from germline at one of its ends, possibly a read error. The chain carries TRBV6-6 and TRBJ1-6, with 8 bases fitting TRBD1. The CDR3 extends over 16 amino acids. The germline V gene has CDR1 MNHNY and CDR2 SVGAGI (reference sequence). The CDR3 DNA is TGTGCCAGCAGTACCACAGGGGGACGGGGTAATTCACACCTCCACTTT. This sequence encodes CASSTTGGRGNSHLHF.

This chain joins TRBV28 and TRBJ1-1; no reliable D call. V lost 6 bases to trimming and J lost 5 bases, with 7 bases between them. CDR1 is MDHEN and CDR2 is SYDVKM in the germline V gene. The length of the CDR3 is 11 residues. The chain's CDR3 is CASSRWTEAFF. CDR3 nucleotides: TGTGCCAGCAGCCGGTGGACTGAAGCTTTCTTT.

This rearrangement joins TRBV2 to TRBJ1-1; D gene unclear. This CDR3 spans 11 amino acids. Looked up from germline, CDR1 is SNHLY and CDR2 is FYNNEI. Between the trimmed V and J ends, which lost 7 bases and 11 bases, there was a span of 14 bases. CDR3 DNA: TGTGCCAGCAATGTTGTTAACGGGGCTTTCTTT. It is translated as CASNVVNGAFF.

CDR3 sequence: CSVGPGEAFF. The CDR3 DNA reads TGCAGCGTGGGGCCGGGTGAAGCTTTCTTT. This chain uses TRBV29-1 with TRBJ1-1, with D perhaps matching TRBD1 (5 bases). V was cut by 6 bases and J by 7 bases, with 9 bases left in between. CDR1 is SQVTM and CDR2 is ANQGSEA in the germline V gene. CDR3 length: 10 amino acids.

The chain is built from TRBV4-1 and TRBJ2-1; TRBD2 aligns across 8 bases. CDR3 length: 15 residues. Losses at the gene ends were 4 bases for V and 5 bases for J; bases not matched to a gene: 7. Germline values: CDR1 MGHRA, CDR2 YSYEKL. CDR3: CASSLGLGNDNEQFF. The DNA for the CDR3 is TGCGCCAGCAGCCTGGGACTAGGAAACGACAATGAGCAGTTCTTC.

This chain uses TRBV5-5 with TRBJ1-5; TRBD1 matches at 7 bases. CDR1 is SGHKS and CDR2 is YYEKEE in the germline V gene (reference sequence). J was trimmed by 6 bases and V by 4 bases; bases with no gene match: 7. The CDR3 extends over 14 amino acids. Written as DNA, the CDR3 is TGTGCCAGCAGCAAATACAGGGGTGCTCAGCCCCAGCATTTT. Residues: CASSKYRGAQPQHF.

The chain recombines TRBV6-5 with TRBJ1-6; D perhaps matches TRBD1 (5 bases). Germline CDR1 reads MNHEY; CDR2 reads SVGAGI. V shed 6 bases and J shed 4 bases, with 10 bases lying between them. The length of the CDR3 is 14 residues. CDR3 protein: CASRTRGYNSPLHF. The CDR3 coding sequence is TGTGCCAGCAGGACCCGGGGGTATAATTCACCCCTCCACTTT.

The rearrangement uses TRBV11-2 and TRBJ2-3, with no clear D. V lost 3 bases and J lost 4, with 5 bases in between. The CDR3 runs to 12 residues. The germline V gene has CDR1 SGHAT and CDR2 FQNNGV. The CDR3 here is CASSFHPDTQYF. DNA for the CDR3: TGTGCCAGCAGCTTTCATCCAGATACGCAGTATTTT.

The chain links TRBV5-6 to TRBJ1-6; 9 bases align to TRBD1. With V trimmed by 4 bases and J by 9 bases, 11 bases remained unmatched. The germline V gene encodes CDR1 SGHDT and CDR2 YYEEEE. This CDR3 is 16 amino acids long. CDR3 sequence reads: CASSPYRGQESSPLHF. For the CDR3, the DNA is TGTGCCAGCAGCCCATACAGGGGGCAAGAGAGTTCACCCCTCCACTTT.

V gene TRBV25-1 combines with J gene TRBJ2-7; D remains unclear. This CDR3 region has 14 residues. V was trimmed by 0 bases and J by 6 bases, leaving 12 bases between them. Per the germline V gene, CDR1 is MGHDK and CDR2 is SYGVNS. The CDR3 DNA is TGTGCCAGCAGTGAATACTTACAGTCCGCCGAGCAGTACTTC. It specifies CASSEYLQSAEQYF.

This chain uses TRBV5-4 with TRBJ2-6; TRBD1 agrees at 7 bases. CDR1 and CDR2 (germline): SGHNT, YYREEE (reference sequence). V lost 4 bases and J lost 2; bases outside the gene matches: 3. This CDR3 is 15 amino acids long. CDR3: CASSDQGAGANVLTF. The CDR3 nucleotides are TGTGCCAGCAGCGATCAGGGGGCTGGGGCCAACGTCCTGACTTTC.

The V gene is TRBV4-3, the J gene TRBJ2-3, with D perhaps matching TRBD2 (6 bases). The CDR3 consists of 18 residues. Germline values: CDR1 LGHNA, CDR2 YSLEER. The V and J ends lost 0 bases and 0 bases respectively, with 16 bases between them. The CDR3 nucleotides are TGCGCCAGCAGCCAAGACCCCGGGAGTGGCGGAAGCACAGATACGCAGTATTTT. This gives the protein CASSQDPGSGGSTDTQYF.

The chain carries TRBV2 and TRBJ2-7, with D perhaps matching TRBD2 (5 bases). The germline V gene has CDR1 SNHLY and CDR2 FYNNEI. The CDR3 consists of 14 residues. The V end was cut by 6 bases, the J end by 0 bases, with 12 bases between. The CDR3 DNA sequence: TGTGCCAGCAGGCTACTAGGGTACTCCTACGAGCAGTACTTC. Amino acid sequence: CASRLLGYSYEQYF.

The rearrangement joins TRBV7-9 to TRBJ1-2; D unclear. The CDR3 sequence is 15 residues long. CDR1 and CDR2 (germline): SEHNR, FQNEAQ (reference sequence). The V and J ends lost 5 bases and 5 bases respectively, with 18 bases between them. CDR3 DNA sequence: TGTGCCAGCAGCGACCTTGAGGATCGGCTTTATGGCTACACCTTC. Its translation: CASSDLEDRLYGYTF.

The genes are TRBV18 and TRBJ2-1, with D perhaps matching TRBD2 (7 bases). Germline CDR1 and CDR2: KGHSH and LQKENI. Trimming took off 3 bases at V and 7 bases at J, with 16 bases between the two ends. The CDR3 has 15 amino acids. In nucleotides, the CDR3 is TGTGCCAGCTCACCGGGGGGGGCATCGGGAAATGAGCAGTTCTTC. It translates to CASSPGGASGNEQFF. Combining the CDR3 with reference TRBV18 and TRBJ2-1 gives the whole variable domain NAGVMQNPRHLVRRRGQEARLRCSPMKGHSHVYWYRQLPEEGLKFMVYLQKENIIDESGMPKERFSAEFPKEGPSILRIQQVVRGDSAAYFCASSPGGASGNEQFFGPGTRLTVL.

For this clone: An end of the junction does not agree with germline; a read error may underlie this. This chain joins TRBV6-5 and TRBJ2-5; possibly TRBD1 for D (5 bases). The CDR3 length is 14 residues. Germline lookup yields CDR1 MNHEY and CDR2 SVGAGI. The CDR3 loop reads CASSETGLQENQYF. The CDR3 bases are TGTGCCAGCAGTGAAACAGGCCTCCAAGAGAACCAGTACTTC.

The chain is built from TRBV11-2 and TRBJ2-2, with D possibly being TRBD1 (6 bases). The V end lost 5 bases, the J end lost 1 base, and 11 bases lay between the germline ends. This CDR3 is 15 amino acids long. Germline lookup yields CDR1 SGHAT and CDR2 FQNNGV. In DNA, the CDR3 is TGTGCCAGCAGCCAGCGACAGGTGAACACCGGGGAGCTGTTTTTT. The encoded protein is CASSQRQVNTGELFF. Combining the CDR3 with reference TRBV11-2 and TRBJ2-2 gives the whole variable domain EAGVAQSPRYKIIEKRQSVAFWCNPISGHATLYWYQQILGQGPKLLIQFQNNGVVDDSQLPKDRFSAERLKGVDSTLKIQPAKLEDSAVYLCASSQRQVNTGELFFGEGSRLTVL.

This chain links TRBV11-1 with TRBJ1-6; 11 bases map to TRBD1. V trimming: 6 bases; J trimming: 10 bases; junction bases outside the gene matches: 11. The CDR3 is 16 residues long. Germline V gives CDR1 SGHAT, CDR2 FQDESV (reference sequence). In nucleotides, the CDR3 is TGTGCCAGCAGGTCCGGGACAGGGGGTCCCAAATCACCCCTCCACTTT. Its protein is CASRSGTGGPKSPLHF.

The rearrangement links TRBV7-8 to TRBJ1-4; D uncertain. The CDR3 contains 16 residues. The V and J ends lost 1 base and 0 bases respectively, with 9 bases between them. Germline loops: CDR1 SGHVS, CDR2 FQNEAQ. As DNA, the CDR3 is TGTGCCAGCAGCTTAGGAGCACGTGCAACTAATGAAAAACTGTTTTTT. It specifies CASSLGARATNEKLFF.